Listed below are T cell receptor beta chains from one sample, sequenced in a study of cytomegalovirus exposure and HLA in healthy donors. Sequencing used immunoSEQ multiplex PCR; TCRdb keeps in-frame clones, though not all of them. The sample yields about 160,000 clones, approximately 60% seen once. Sequenced input: PBMCs. The receptors shown here come from a woman aged 55-69 years in good health and CMV-seropositive. CDR3s include the opening cysteine and the closing phenylalanine or tryptophan. The order of the fields is D gene, V gene, clone size, J gene, CDR3 protein, CDR3 DNA. A D gene is named only where the DNA matches it firmly. Clone size is stated in some rows and not others, as once, few, many or a class when expanded.

d_gene: TRBD1
v_gene: TRBV2
abundance: NA
j_gene: TRBJ1-2
CDR3aa: CASSGFSGGEDGYTF
CDR3nt: TGTGCCAGCAGTGGATTTTCAGGGGGCGAGGATGGCTACACCTTC

d_gene: TRBD2
v_gene: TRBV9
abundance: NA
j_gene: TRBJ2-1
CDR3aa: CASSQAGASYNEQFF
CDR3nt: TGTGCCAGCAGCCAGGCGGGAGCCTCCTACAATGAGCAGTTCTTC

d_gene: TRBD1
v_gene: TRBV28
abundance: few
j_gene: TRBJ1-2
CDR3aa: CASTLGATGGPYGYTF
CDR3nt: TGTGCCAGCACCCTCGGAGCGACAGGGGGCCCCTATGGCTACACCTTC

d_gene: TRBD2
v_gene: TRBV18
abundance: NA
j_gene: TRBJ2-1
CDR3aa: CASSPRRTSIVNEQFF
CDR3nt: TGTGCCAGCTCACCACGCAGGACTAGTATAGTAAATGAGCAGTTCTTC

d_gene: TRBD2
v_gene: TRBV18
abundance: once
j_gene: TRBJ2-7
CDR3aa: CASSRGASGRIYEQYF
CDR3nt: TGTGCCAGCTCTAGGGGGGCTAGCGGGAGGATATACGAGCAGTACTTC

d_gene: NA
v_gene: TRBV30
abundance: NA
j_gene: TRBJ1-1
CDR3aa: CAWSVGDLPTEAFF
CDR3nt: TGTGCCTGGAGTGTAGGGGATCTGCCCACTGAAGCTTTCTTT

d_gene: NA
v_gene: TRBV27
abundance: NA
j_gene: TRBJ2-2
CDR3aa: CASSLRGRTTGELFF
CDR3nt: TGTGCCAGCAGTTTAAGGGGCCGCACTACCGGGGAGCTGTTTTTT

d_gene: TRBD1
v_gene: TRBV6-5
abundance: once
j_gene: TRBJ1-4
CDR3aa: CASSGTVATNEKLFF
CDR3nt: TGTGCCAGCAGTGGGACAGTCGCAACTAATGAAAAACTGTTTTTT

d_gene: TRBD2
v_gene: TRBV18
abundance: NA
j_gene: TRBJ2-3
CDR3aa: CASSPQADPSGDTQYF
CDR3nt: TGTGCCAGCTCACCACAGGCAGACCCTAGCGGAGATACGCAGTATTTT

d_gene: TRBD1
v_gene: TRBV14
abundance: NA
j_gene: TRBJ2-1
CDR3aa: CASSQDGSRDREGQFF
CDR3nt: TGTGCCAGCAGCCAAGATGGGTCCCGGGACAGGGAGGGGCAGTTCTTC

d_gene: TRBD2
v_gene: TRBV28
abundance: NA
j_gene: TRBJ2-1
CDR3aa: CASSLPLAGVGNEQFF
CDR3nt: TGTGCCAGCAGTTTGCCCCTAGCGGGAGTTGGCAATGAGCAGTTCTTC

d_gene: NA
v_gene: TRBV15
abundance: NA
j_gene: TRBJ1-3
CDR3aa: CATSRTGGNTIYF
CDR3nt: TGTGCCACCAGCAGAACCGGTGGAAACACCATATATTTT